Listed here is a single T cell receptor (beta chain). Its antigen is currently unknown. The data stem from a study of CXCR3-negative and CXCR3-positive naive CD8 T cells. Study-wide context: Per-library TRB read counts averaged about 1.5 +/- 0.3 million, adding up to about 130 million in total. Notes on the study in general: Post-cryopreservation CXCR3 expression was partly diminished, and the bulk of assays employed fresh PBMCs. CXCR3-positive naive cells had more hydrophobic TRB CDR3s than CXCR3-negative naive cells.

Naive CD8+ T lymphocytes were specified as CD45RO-CCR7+CD27+CD95-. Germline loops: CDR1 MDHEN, CDR2 SYDVKM. This CDR3 has 17 amino acids. Carrying UMI labels, the TRB cDNA libraries were prepared through 5' RACE. TCRdb reprocessed the 5' RACE reads and keeps a single row for each CDR3 protein, giving no DNA. This listing includes tens of thousands of distinct CDR3 sequences. The sample consisted of naive CXCR3+ CD8+ T cells from blood. Subset meaning: CD45RO-CCR7+CD27+CD95- naive CD8+ T cells expressing CXCR3 (TNR3+). The chain uses TRBV28 and TRBJ1-1. The sequence derives from a human donor in good health. Some clones in this sample may be carry-over from other donors' samples. The CDR3 sequence: CASSPRGAVIMNTEAFF.